The rows below give T cell receptor beta chains drawn from one sample of a study of shared clonotypes between healthy human individuals. Some clones are missing from TCRdb's copy, which holds only in-frame ones; the method was immunoSEQ multiplex PCR. The sample contains about 320,000 clones, around 86% of which appear only once. Sequencing was done on a sample of memory CD8+ T cells sorted from blood. The receptors originated from a man between 18 and 29 years old in good health. Both conserved end residues are part of each CDR3. Each record gives: CDR3 protein, CDR3 DNA, V gene, clone size, CDR3 length, D gene, J gene. The D gene is left open where the match is weak. Not all rows give a size; the values are once, few, many and, for expanded clones, a class.

CASSQDEAGGIYEQYF | TGCGCCAGCAGCCAAGATGAGGCGGGGGGAATTTACGAGCAGTACTTC | TRBV4-1 | NA | 16 | TRBD2 | TRBJ2-7
CASSYYPSGPVIYEQYF | TGTGCCAGCAGCTATTATCCATCGGGCCCCGTCATCTACGAGCAGTACTTC | TRBV5-5 | NA | 17 | NA | TRBJ2-7
CASSQVGQGAVEQYF | TGCGCCAGCAGCCAGGTGGGACAGGGGGCCGTCGAGCAGTACTTC | TRBV4-1 | NA | 15 | TRBD1 | TRBJ2-7
CASSFQGASYNEQFF | TGTGCCAGCAGTTTTCAGGGGGCTTCCTACAATGAGCAGTTCTTC | TRBV28 | few | 15 | TRBD1 | TRBJ2-1
CASSQLVSPGQRDQPQHF | TGCGCCAGCAGCCAACTTGTATCCCCGGGACAGAGAGATCAGCCCCAGCATTTT | TRBV4-1 | NA | 18 | TRBD1 | TRBJ1-5
CASSSTAGFTDTQYF | TGTGCCAGCAGTTCCACCGCGGGCTTCACAGATACGCAGTATTTT | TRBV6-5 | NA | 15 | NA | TRBJ2-3
CASRNMLAGELFEQYF | TGTGCCAGCAGGAATATGCTTGCGGGAGAACTTTTCGAGCAGTACTTC | TRBV5-6 | NA | 16 | TRBD2 | TRBJ2-7
CASNPGGWSNSPLHF | TGTGCCAGCAACCCTGGGGGGTGGAGTAATTCACCCCTCCACTTT | TRBV2 | NA | 15 | NA | TRBJ1-6
CASGGAPWPSTDTQYF | TGTGCCAGCGGGGGGGCCCCTTGGCCTAGCACAGATACGCAGTATTTT | TRBV7-9 | NA | 16 | NA | TRBJ2-3
CASSAPGLAFSVGETQYF | TGTGCCAGCAGTGCTCCGGGACTAGCTTTTTCGGTCGGAGAGACCCAGTACTTC | TRBV25-1 | NA | 18 | TRBD2 | TRBJ2-5
CASSANGGRGTEAFF | TGTGCCAGCAGCGCGAATGGGGGAAGGGGCACTGAAGCTTTCTTT | TRBV9 | NA | 15 | NA | TRBJ1-1
CASIWTGVKYGYTF | TGTGCCAGCATCTGGACAGGGGTAAAGTATGGCTACACCTTC | TRBV28 | NA | 14 | TRBD1 | TRBJ1-2
CASRWTGMTEAFF | TGTGCCAGCAGGTGGACAGGTATGACTGAAGCTTTCTTT | TRBV27 | NA | 13 | TRBD1 | TRBJ1-1
CASSDLQVYYGYTF | TGTGCCAGCAGTGACCTTCAGGTTTACTATGGCTACACCTTC | TRBV6-1 | NA | 14 | NA | TRBJ1-2
CASNGQPGRNEQYF | TGTGCCAGCAACGGGCAACCGGGAAGAAACGAGCAGTACTTC | TRBV5-6 | NA | 14 | NA | TRBJ2-7
CATRGTGWNEQYF | TGTGCCACCAGGGGCACAGGGTGGAACGAGCAGTACTTC | TRBV6-1 | few | 13 | NA | TRBJ2-7
CASSYALEGWNTEAFF | TGTGCCAGCAGTTACGCTCTGGAGGGTTGGAACACTGAAGCTTTCTTT | TRBV6-5 | NA | 16 | NA | TRBJ1-1
CASSLRISYNEQFF | TGTGCCAGCAGTTTGCGGATTTCCTACAATGAGCAGTTCTTC | TRBV27 | NA | 14 | NA | TRBJ2-1
CASSQAYRDTGELFF | TGTGCCAGCAGCCAAGCGTACAGGGACACCGGGGAGCTGTTTTTT | TRBV14 | once | 15 | NA | TRBJ2-2
CASTLGPYNEQFF | TGTGCCAGCACCCTGGGTCCCTACAATGAGCAGTTCTTC | TRBV14 | NA | 13 | NA | TRBJ2-1
CAHSPAKANYGYTF | TGTGCCCACTCCCCAGCAAAAGCTAACTATGGCTACACCTTC | TRBV2 | NA | 14 | NA | TRBJ1-2
CASSSGQGLSYEQYF | TGTGCCAGCTCGTCGGGACAGGGGCTTTCCTACGAGCAGTACTTC | TRBV28 | NA | 15 | TRBD1 | TRBJ2-7
CASSADGSANTEAFF | TGTGCCAGCAGCGCCGACGGCAGTGCTAACACTGAAGCTTTCTTT | TRBV7-2 | NA | 15 | NA | TRBJ1-1
CAWSTGLGETQYF | TGTGCCTGGAGCACTGGCCTGGGGGAGACCCAGTACTTC | TRBV30 | NA | 13 | NA | TRBJ2-5
CASSQDGTDYGYTF | TGCGCCAGCAGCCAAGACGGGACCGACTATGGCTACACCTTC | TRBV4-3 | NA | 14 | NA | TRBJ1-2
CAISDPGLAAYEQYF | TGTGCCATCAGTGACCCGGGACTAGCGGCGTACGAGCAGTACTTC | TRBV10-3 | NA | 15 | TRBD2 | TRBJ2-7
CASSSSLNSPLHF | TGTGCCAGTAGTTCGAGTCTTAATTCACCCCTCCACTTT | TRBV19 | NA | 13 | NA | TRBJ1-6
CASSPTGSSYEQYF | TGTGCCAGCAGCCCAACAGGGAGCTCCTACGAGCAGTACTTC | TRBV27 | medium-sized | 14 | NA | TRBJ2-7
CAWVRDSSYEQYF | TGTGCCTGGGTCCGGGACAGCTCCTACGAGCAGTACTTC | TRBV30 | NA | 13 | TRBD1 | TRBJ2-7
CASSLWPPTSGTYNEQFF | TGTGCCAGCAGTTTATGGCCCCCCACTAGCGGCACCTACAATGAGCAGTTCTTC | TRBV27 | few | 18 | TRBD2 | TRBJ2-1
CAEAPPTAYEQYF | TGTGCCGAGGCGCCCCCCACAGCCTACGAGCAGTACTTC | TRBV5-8 | NA | 13 | NA | TRBJ2-7
CASSYLSSLHF | TGTGCCAGCAGCTACCTGTCATCCCTCCACTTT | TRBV11-2 | NA | 11 | NA | TRBJ1-6
CASSQFGVNEQFF | TGTGCCAGCAGCCAATTCGGGGTGAATGAGCAGTTCTTC | TRBV11-2 | NA | 13 | NA | TRBJ2-1
CASSFRDRNYEQYF | TGTGCCAGCAGCTTCCGGGACAGAAACTACGAGCAGTACTTC | TRBV11-2 | NA | 14 | TRBD1 | TRBJ2-7
CASSESRDHPLNQPQHF | TGTGCCAGCAGTGAATCTCGGGACCACCCCCTAAATCAGCCCCAGCATTTT | TRBV2 | NA | 17 | NA | TRBJ1-5
CASSHPVGSSNYGYTF | TGTGCCAGCAGTCACCCGGTAGGCAGCTCTAACTATGGCTACACCTTC | TRBV28 | NA | 16 | NA | TRBJ1-2
CASSLRASYEQYF | TGTGCCAGCAGCTTACGGGCCTCCTACGAGCAGTACTTC | TRBV5-6 | NA | 13 | NA | TRBJ2-7
CASSLGSNYEQYF | TGCGCCAGCAGCCTCGGGTCAAACTACGAGCAGTACTTC | TRBV4-1 | NA | 13 | NA | TRBJ2-7
CASSSYTDTQYF | TGCGCCAGCAGCTCATACACAGATACGCAGTATTTT | TRBV5-1 | once | 12 | NA | TRBJ2-3
CASSLVHRRSGQGQETQYF | TGTGCCAGCAGCTTAGTCCATCGGAGGAGTGGACAGGGCCAAGAGACCCAGTACTTC | TRBV7-6 | NA | 19 | TRBD1 | TRBJ2-5
CASSSMGMGTGMYTEAFF | TGCGCCAGCAGCTCCATGGGGATGGGGACAGGGATGTATACTGAAGCTTTCTTT | TRBV5-1 | NA | 18 | TRBD1 | TRBJ1-1
CASSEIAGGLRTGELFF | TGTGCCAGCAGTGAAATAGCGGGAGGTCTGCGCACCGGGGAGCTGTTTTTT | TRBV2 | NA | 17 | TRBD2 | TRBJ2-2
CASSYDRFVDSPLHF | TGTGCCAGCAGCTACGACAGGTTCGTCGATTCACCCCTCCACTTT | TRBV7-9 | NA | 15 | NA | TRBJ1-6
CASSPQQEMNTEAFF | TGCGCCAGCAGCCCACAACAGGAAATGAACACTGAAGCTTTCTTT | TRBV4-3 | NA | 15 | NA | TRBJ1-1
CASSLEVQFRETQYF | TGTGCCAGCAGCTTAGAGGTCCAGTTCCGAGAGACCCAGTACTTC | TRBV11-2 | NA | 15 | NA | TRBJ2-5
CASSEEPDYSTDTQYF | TGCGCCAGCAGTGAGGAGCCGGATTATAGCACAGATACGCAGTATTTT | TRBV10-1 | NA | 16 | NA | TRBJ2-3
CASSLAGETQYF | TGCGCCAGCAGCTTGGCCGGGGAGACCCAGTACTTC | TRBV5-1 | NA | 12 | NA | TRBJ2-5
CASSQIGTYYEQYF | TGCGCCAGCAGCCAAATCGGCACCTACTACGAGCAGTACTTC | TRBV4-1 | NA | 14 | NA | TRBJ2-7